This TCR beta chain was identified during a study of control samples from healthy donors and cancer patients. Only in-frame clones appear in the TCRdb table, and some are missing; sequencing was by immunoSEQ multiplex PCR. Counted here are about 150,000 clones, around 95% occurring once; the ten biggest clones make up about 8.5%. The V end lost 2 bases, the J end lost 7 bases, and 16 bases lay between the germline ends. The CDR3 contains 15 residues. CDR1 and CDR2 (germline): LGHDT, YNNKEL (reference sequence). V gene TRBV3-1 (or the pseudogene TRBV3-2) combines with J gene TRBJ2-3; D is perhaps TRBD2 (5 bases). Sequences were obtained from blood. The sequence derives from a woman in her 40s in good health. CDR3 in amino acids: CASSQTFGPGNTQYF. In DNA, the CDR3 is TGTGCCAGCAGCCAAACATTCGGGCCGGGAAATACGCAGTATTTT.